This TCR beta chain is from a study of vaccination and CD4 T cells after COVID-19. On this clonotype itself: Its cognate antigen is unknown.

Sequencing of DNA taken from cultured CD4+ T cells relied on the Oncomine TCR Beta short-read assay. In this case, cultured CD4+ T cells provided the extracted genomic DNA. TCRdb analysed the PCR reads with MiXCR anew, one entry per CDR3 protein. The sample carries roughly 13,000 distinct CDR3 sequences, approximately 58% recorded once. Treatment specified: roughly ten-day PBMC culture with coronavirus spike peptide pools or control peptides (ViraFEST assay). There are 14 residues in the CDR3. Germline CDR1 and CDR2: DFQATT and SNEGSKA (reference sequence). The junction had 13 bases not matched to a gene; V was cut back by 5 bases and J by 9 bases. Study-level results: Median SARS-CoV-2-reactive clonotypes rose from around 20 to 38, not significantly.

This sequence joins TRBV20-1 and TRBJ2-1; 7 bases fit TRBD2. The sample was CD4+ T cells from blood, cultured in vitro. The source of this sequence is a human donor who had recovered from COVID-19. The CDR3 nucleotides read TGCAGTGCTTGGGAGCGGACTAGTTCGGGTGAGCAGTTCTTC. It is translated as CSAWERTSSGEQFF.